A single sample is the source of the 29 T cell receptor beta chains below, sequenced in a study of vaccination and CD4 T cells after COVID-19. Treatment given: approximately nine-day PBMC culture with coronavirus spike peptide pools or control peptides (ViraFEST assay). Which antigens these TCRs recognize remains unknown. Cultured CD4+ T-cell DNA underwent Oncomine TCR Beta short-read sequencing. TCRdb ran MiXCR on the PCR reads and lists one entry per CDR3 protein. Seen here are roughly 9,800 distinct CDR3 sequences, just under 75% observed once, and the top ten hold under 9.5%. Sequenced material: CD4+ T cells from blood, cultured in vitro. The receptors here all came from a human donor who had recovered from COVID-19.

The CDR3 nucleotides are TGTGCCAGTAGTAGGGACAGGGATAAGCCCCAGCATTTT. Translated, it gives CASSRDRDKPQHF. The chain links TRBV19 to TRBJ1-5; 9 positions agree with TRBD1. There are 13 residues in the CDR3. Germline lookup yields CDR1 LNHDA and CDR2 SQIVND (reference sequence). V shed 4 bases and J 8 bases; nucleotides not matched to a gene: 3.

This CDR3 reads CASTFAGGGSYNEQFF. The DNA of the CDR3 is TGTGCCAGCACCTTCGCCGGGGGGGGAAGCTACAATGAGCAGTTCTTC. The genes are TRBV6-2 or TRBV6-3 and TRBJ2-1; TRBD2 matches 8 bases. The trim removed 7 bases at V and 3 bases at J, leaving 11 bases unmatched. The CDR3 has 16 amino acids. CDR1 and CDR2 from the germline V gene are MNHEY and SVGEGT.

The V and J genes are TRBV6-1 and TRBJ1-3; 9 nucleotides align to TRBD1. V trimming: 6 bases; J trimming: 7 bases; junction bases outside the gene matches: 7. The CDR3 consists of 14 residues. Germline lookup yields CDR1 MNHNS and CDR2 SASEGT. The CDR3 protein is CASRGQGARNTIYF. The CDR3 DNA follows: TGTGCCAGCAGGGGACAGGGAGCTCGGAACACCATATATTTT.

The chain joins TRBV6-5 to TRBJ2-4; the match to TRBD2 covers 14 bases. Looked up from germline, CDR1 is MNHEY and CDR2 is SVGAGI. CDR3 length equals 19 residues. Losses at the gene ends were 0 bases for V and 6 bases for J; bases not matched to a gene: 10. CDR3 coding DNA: TGTGCCAGCAGTTACTCTGGACTAGCGGGAGGAACTGGGTTAAACATTCAGTACTTC. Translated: CASSYSGLAGGTGLNIQYF.

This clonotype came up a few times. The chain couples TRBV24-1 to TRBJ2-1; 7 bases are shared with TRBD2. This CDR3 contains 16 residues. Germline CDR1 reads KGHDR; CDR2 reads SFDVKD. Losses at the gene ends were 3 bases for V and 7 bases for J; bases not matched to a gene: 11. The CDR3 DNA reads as TGTGCCACCAGTGATCCCGTAGGGGAGGGTGGAAATGAGCAGTTCTTC. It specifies CATSDPVGEGGNEQFF.

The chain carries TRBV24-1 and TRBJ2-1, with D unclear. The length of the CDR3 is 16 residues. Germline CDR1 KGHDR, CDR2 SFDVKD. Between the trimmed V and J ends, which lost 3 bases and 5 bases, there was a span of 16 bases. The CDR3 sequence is CATSDVATGPNNEQFF. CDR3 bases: TGTGCCACCAGTGATGTGGCCACGGGTCCTAACAATGAGCAGTTCTTC.

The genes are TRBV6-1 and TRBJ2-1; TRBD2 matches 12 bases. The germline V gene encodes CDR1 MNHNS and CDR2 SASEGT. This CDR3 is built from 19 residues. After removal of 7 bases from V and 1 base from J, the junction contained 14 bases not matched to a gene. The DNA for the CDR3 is TGTGCCAGCAAAGTTGTGGCTAGCGGGAGGGCCGGGTCCTACAATGAGCAGTTCTTC. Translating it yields CASKVVASGRAGSYNEQFF.

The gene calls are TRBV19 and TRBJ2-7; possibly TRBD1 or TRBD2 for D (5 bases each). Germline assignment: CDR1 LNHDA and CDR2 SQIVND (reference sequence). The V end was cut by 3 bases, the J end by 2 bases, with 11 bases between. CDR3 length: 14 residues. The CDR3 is CASSIGTGPYEQYF. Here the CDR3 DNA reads TGTGCCAGTAGTATCGGGACCGGACCCTACGAGCAGTACTTC.

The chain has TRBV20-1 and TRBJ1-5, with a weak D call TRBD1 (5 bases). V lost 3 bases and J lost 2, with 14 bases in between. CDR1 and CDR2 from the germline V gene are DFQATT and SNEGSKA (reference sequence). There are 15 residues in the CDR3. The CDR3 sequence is CSASIGGDGNQPQHF. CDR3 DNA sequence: TGCAGTGCTAGTATCGGGGGAGATGGCAATCAGCCCCAGCATTTT.

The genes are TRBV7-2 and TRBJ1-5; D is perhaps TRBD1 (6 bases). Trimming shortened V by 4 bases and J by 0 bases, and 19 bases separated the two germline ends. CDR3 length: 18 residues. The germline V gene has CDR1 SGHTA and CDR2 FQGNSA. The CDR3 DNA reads TGTGCCAGCAGCTCCGATTCTCGGACAGAGCATAGCAATCAGCCCCAGCATTTT. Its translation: CASSSDSRTEHSNQPQHF.

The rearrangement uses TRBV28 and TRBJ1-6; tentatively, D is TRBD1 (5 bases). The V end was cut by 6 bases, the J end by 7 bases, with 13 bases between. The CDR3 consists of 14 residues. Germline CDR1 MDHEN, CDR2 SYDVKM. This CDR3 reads CASRPGRLNSPLHF. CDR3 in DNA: TGTGCCAGCAGGCCGGGACGCCTAAATTCACCCCTCCACTTT.

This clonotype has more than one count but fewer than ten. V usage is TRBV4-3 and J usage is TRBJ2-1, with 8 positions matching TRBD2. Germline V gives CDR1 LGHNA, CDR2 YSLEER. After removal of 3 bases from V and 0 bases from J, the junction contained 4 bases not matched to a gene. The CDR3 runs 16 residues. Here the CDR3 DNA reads TGCGCCAGCAGCCAGATAGCGGGAATCTCCTACAATGAGCAGTTCTTC. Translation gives CASSQIAGISYNEQFF.

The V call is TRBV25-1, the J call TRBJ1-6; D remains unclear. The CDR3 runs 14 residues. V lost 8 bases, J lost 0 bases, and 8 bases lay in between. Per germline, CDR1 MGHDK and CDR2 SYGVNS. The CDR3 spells CASQQSSYNSPLHF. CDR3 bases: TGTGCCAGCCAACAAAGCTCCTATAATTCACCCCTCCACTTT.

DNA of the CDR3: TGCAGTCATAGGCGAGCGGGAAGGGGAGATACGCAGTATTTT. Its protein product is CSHRRAGRGDTQYF. The V gene is TRBV20-1, the J gene TRBJ2-3; 7 bases are shared with TRBD2. This CDR3 comprises 14 residues. CDR1 and CDR2 from the germline V gene are DFQATT and SNEGSKA (reference sequence). The V gene end was trimmed by 8 bases and the J gene end by 5 bases; junction bases not matched to a gene: 13.

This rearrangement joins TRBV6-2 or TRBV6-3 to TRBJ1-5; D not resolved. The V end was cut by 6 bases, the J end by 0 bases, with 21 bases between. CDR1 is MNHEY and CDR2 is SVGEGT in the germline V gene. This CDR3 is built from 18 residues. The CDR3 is CASRNRAAGRNSNQPQHF. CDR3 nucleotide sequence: TGTGCCAGCAGGAACCGGGCAGCCGGGCGCAATAGCAATCAGCCCCAGCATTTT.

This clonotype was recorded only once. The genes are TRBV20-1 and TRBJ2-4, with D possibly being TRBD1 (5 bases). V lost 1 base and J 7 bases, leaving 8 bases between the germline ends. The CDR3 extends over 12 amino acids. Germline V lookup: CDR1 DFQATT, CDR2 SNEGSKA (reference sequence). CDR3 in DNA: TGCAGTGCTAGAGGCAGGGATAACATTCAGTACTTC. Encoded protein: CSARGRDNIQYF.

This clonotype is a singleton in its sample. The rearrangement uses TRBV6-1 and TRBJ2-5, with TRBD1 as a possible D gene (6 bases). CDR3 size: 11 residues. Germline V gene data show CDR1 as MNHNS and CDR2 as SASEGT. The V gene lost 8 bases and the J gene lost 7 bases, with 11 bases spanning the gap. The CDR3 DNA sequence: TGTGCCAGCTCGGGCAGGGGGACCCAGTACTTC. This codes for CASSGRGTQYF.

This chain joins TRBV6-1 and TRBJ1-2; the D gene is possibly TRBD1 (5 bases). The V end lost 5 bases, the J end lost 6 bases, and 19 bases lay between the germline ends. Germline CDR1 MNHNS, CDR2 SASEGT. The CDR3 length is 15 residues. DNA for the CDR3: TGTGCCAGCAGTCCACTCGGGTCAGGGACGGATGGCTACACCTTC. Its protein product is CASSPLGSGTDGYTF.

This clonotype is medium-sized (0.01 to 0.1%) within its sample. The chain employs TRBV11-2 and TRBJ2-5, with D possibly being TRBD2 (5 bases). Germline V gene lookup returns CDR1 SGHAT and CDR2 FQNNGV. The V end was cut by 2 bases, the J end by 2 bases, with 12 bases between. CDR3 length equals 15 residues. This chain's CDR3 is CASSLIGLLQETQYF. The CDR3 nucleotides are TGTGCCAGCAGCTTAATCGGACTTTTACAAGAGACCCAGTACTTC.

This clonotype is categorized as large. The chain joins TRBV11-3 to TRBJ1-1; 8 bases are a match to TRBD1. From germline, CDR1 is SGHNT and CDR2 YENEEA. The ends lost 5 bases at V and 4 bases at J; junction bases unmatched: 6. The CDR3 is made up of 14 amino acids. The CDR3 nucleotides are TGTGCCAGCAGCCCCCGACAGGGGTCCACTGAAGCTTTCTTT. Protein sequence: CASSPRQGSTEAFF.

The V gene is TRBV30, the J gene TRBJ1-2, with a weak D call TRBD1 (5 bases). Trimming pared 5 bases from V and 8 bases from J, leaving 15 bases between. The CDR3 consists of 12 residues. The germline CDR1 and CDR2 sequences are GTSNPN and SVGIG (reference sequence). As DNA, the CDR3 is TGTGCCTGGCTGAAACAGGCGGGGGGCTACACCTTC. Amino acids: CAWLKQAGGYTF.

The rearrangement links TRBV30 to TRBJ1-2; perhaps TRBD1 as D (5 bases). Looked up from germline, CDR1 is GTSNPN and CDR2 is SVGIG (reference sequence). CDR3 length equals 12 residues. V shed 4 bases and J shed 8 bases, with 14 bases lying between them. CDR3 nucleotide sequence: TGTGCCTGGAATTCCGGCAGGGCGGGCTACACCTTC. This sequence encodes CAWNSGRAGYTF.

This CDR3 reads CASSTGQTPRGYTF. CDR3 coding DNA: TGTGCCAGTAGTACCGGACAAACCCCGCGTGGCTACACCTTC. This chain joins TRBV19 and TRBJ1-2; possible D gene TRBD1, 5 bases. Germline loops: CDR1 LNHDA, CDR2 SQIVND (reference sequence). The CDR3 has 14 residues. Between the trimmed V and J ends, which lost 4 bases and 7 bases, there was a span of 16 bases.

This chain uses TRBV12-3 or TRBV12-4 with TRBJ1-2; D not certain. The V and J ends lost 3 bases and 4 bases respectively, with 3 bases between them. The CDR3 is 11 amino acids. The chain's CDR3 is CASSLVYGYTF. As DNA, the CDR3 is TGTGCCAGCAGTTTGGTCTATGGCTACACCTTC.

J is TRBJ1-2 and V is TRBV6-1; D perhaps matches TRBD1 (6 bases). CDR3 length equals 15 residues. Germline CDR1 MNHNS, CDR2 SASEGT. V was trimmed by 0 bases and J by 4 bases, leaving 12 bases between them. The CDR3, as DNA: TGTGCCAGCAGTGAAGCTTCAGGGGTTAGCTATGGCTACACCTTC. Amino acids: CASSEASGVSYGYTF.

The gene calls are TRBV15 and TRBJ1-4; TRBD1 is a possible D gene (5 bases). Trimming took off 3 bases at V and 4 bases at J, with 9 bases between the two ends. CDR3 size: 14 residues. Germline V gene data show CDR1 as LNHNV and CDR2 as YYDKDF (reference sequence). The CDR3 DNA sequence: TGTGCCACCAGCAGTGGGGGGGATAATGAAAAACTGTTTTTT. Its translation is CATSSGGDNEKLFF.

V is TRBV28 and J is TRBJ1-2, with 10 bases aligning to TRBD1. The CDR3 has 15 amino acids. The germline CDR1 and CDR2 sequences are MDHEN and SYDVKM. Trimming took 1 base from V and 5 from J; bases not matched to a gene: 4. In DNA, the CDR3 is TGTGCCAGCAGTTTATCCCGGACAGGGGGTTATGGCTACACCTTC. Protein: CASSLSRTGGYGYTF.

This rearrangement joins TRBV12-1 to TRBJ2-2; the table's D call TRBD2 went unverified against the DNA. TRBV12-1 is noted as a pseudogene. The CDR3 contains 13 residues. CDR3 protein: CASSELVAGELFF. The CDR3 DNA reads TGTGCCAGCAGCGAACTAGTGGCCGGGGAGCTGTTTTTT.

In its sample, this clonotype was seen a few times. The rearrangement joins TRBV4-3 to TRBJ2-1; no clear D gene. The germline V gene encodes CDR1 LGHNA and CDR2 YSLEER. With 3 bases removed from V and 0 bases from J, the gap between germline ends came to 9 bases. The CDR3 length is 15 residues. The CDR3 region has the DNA TGCGCCAGCAGCCAGACCACCTTCTCCTACAATGAGCAGTTCTTC. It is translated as CASSQTTFSYNEQFF.